The 27 T cell receptor beta chains reported below all come from one sample, sequenced in a study of T-cell memory formation after mild COVID-19. TCRdb called the 5' RACE reads again in MiXCR, with one record for every CDR3 protein. The data hold hundreds of thousands of distinct CDR3 sequences, with over 13% observed a single time. The specimen sequenced was PBMCs or a T cell subset sorted from them (not recorded which). The receptors stem from a man between 18 and 35 years old who had mild COVID-19 (a few samples of this study predate the infection). Cell type and time point are not known.

CDR3 loop: CASSRGGSSTGELFF. CDR3 DNA sequence: TGTGCCAGCAGTCGAGGGGGGAGTTCCACCGGGGAGCTGTTTTTT. This chain uses TRBV6-5 with TRBJ2-2, with D perhaps given as TRBD1 or TRBD2 (6 bases each). CDR1 and CDR2 from the germline V gene are MNHEY and SVGAGI. V was trimmed by 5 bases and J by 4 bases, leaving 14 bases between them. The CDR3 covers 15 residues.

The chain combines TRBV5-1 with TRBJ2-3, with TRBD2 matching over 9 bases. Germline CDR1 and CDR2: SGHRS and YFSETQ. Germline trimming cut 5 bases from V and 2 bases from J; bases unmatched to any gene: 9. The CDR3 has 16 residues. The CDR3 DNA reads TGCGCCAGCAGACCATTCTCTAGCGGGATCACAGATACGCAGTATTTT. Translated: CASRPFSSGITDTQYF. Variable domain in full (rest from reference TRBV5-1 and TRBJ2-3): KAGVTQTPRYLIKTRGQQVTLSCSPISGHRSVSWYQQTPGQGLQFLFEYFSETQRNKGNFPGRFSGRQFSNSRSEMNVSTLELGDSALYLCASRPFSSGITDTQYFGPGTRLTVL.

The V and J genes are TRBV11-2 and TRBJ1-5; no definite D call. The CDR3 is made up of 16 amino acids. CDR1 and CDR2 from the germline V gene are SGHAT and FQNNGV. Trimming took 5 bases from V and 3 from J, leaving 17 bases between them. In DNA, the CDR3 is TGTGCCAGCAGCCTAGCCGGGGTCGGATCCAATCAGCCCCAGCATTTT. It encodes CASSLAGVGSNQPQHF.

This clonotype has just a few counts. This sequence joins TRBV28 and TRBJ1-5; TRBD1 is a possible D gene (5 bases). Germline CDR1 reads MDHEN; CDR2 reads SYDVKM. The V end lost 10 bases, the J end lost 5 bases, and 21 bases lay between the germline ends. The CDR3 contains 15 residues. The CDR3 DNA follows: TGTGCCACAGGGCTCGGAAGGCAAATCTATCAGCCCCAGCATTTT. Translating gives CATGLGRQIYQPQHF.

This clonotype occurred a few times. The chain combines TRBV6-2 or TRBV6-3 with TRBJ2-3; weak D call: TRBD2 (5 bases). Germline-derived CDR1 and CDR2 are MNHEY and SVGEGT. V gave up 2 bases and J gave up 3 bases, with 9 bases separating them. This CDR3 has 14 amino acids. CDR3 residues: CASSYGAETDTQYF. CDR3 bases: TGTGCCAGCAGTTACGGAGCGGAGACAGATACGCAGTATTTT.

The chain uses TRBV6-6 and TRBJ1-1; D not resolved. CDR1 is MNHNY, CDR2 SVGAGI, per germline (reference sequence). The CDR3 contains 13 residues. V lost 7 bases to trimming and J lost 0 bases, with 9 bases between them. CDR3 in amino acids: CASTISLNTEAFF. CDR3 sequence (DNA): TGTGCCAGCACTATAAGTCTGAACACTGAAGCTTTCTTT.

This clonotype was counted only a few times. The chain joins TRBV20-1 to TRBJ1-4; D perhaps matches TRBD1 (5 bases). The CDR3 loop spans 12 amino acids. Trimming pared 6 bases from V and 4 bases from J, leaving 9 bases between. Germline CDR1 is DFQATT and CDR2 is SNEGSKA (reference sequence). The CDR3 here is CSAPGSNEKLFF. DNA of the CDR3: TGCAGTGCCCCAGGGAGTAATGAAAAACTGTTTTTT.

The gene calls are TRBV20-1 and TRBJ1-5; weak D call: TRBD1 (5 bases). The CDR3 contains 14 residues. The V gene's germline CDR1 is DFQATT and CDR2 SNEGSKA (reference sequence). V lost 5 bases and J 0 bases, leaving 11 bases between the germline ends. The CDR3 spells CSAAKQASNQPQHF. The CDR3 coding sequence is TGCAGTGCTGCTAAACAGGCTAGCAATCAGCCCCAGCATTTT.

This clonotype was seen only a few times. The chain employs TRBV21-1 and TRBJ2-2; the table assigns TRBD2, which was not confirmed against the DNA. TRBV21-1 is a pseudogene locus. The CDR3 consists of 18 residues. The CDR3 DNA reads as TGTGCCAGCAGCAAAGGATATAGCGGGGGGCTTAACACCGGGGAGCTGTTTTTT. This sequence encodes CASSKGYSGGLNTGELFF.

The chain recombines TRBV25-1 with TRBJ1-1; D is ambiguous. There are 14 residues in the CDR3. The germline gives CDR1 MGHDK, CDR2 SYGVNS. V was shortened by 3 bases and J by 1 base, with 9 bases between the two germline ends. Here the CDR3 reads CASSESWGNTEAFF. The CDR3 bases are TGTGCCAGCAGTGAGTCCTGGGGGAACACTGAAGCTTTCTTT. Complete variable domain (other parts from reference TRBV25-1 and TRBJ1-1): EADIYQTPRYLVIGTGKKITLECSQTMGHDKMYWYQQDPGMELHLIHYSYGVNSTEKGDLSSESTVSRIRTEHFPLTLESARPSHTSQYLCASSESWGNTEAFFGQGTRLTVV.

The chain carries TRBV4-1 and TRBJ2-7; 7 bases are a match to TRBD2. The trim removed 1 base at V and 6 bases at J, leaving 12 bases unmatched. Germline V gives CDR1 MGHRA, CDR2 YSYEKL. The CDR3 covers 16 residues. The DNA of the CDR3 is TGCGCCAGCAGCCAAGGGATTCTAGCGGCGTCGACCGAGCAGTACTTC. It yields the protein CASSQGILAASTEQYF.

The table lists this clonotype with a few counts. The chain links TRBV7-2 to TRBJ2-1; no reliable D call. Germline-derived CDR1 and CDR2 are SGHTA and FQGNSA. Between the trimmed V and J ends, which lost 3 bases and 1 base, there was a span of 7 bases. This CDR3 has 14 amino acids. The CDR3 nucleotides are TGTGCCAGCAGCTTCTTCGGGTCCTACAATGAGCAGTTCTTC. It translates to CASSFFGSYNEQFF.

The CDR3 protein is CAISAGTSDTDTQYF. The CDR3 DNA is TGTGCCATCAGCGCCGGGACTAGCGACACAGATACGCAGTATTTT. V is TRBV10-3 and J is TRBJ2-3, with 10 bases aligning to TRBD2. CDR3 length equals 15 residues. Germline V gene sequence: CDR1 ENHRY, CDR2 SYGVKD. V lost 6 bases to trimming and J lost 2 bases; unmatched junction nucleotides: 5.

The rearrangement joins TRBV11-2 to TRBJ1-6; possible D gene TRBD1, 6 bases. Germline lookup yields CDR1 SGHAT and CDR2 FQNNGV. V dropped 1 base and J dropped 5 bases, with 15 bases sitting between them. The CDR3 extends over 17 amino acids. CDR3 bases: TGTGCCAGCAGCTTAGGGGGGCTAAGGGTTGATAATTCACCCCTCCACTTT. Translated, it gives CASSLGGLRVDNSPLHF.

The chain is built from TRBV4-2 and TRBJ2-3; TRBD2 aligns across 13 bases. The ends lost 4 bases at V and 4 bases at J; junction bases unmatched: 5. The CDR3 contains 16 residues. The germline gives CDR1 LGHNA, CDR2 YNFKEQ. CDR3 protein: CASSPLAGGPSDTQYF. The CDR3 bases are TGTGCCAGCAGCCCACTAGCGGGGGGGCCCTCAGATACGCAGTATTTT.

V is TRBV20-1 and J is TRBJ2-5, with 7 positions matching TRBD1. The CDR3 runs to 13 residues. V lost 3 bases to trimming and J lost 4 bases; unmatched junction nucleotides: 5. Germline V lookup: CDR1 DFQATT, CDR2 SNEGSKA (reference sequence). The CDR3 coding sequence is TGCAGTGCTAGCCGGGACAGTCCAGAGACCCAGTACTTC. It encodes CSASRDSPETQYF.

The J gene is TRBJ1-2, the V gene TRBV6-5; D is unclear. CDR1 MNHEY and CDR2 SVGAGI come from the germline V gene. The germline V and J ends were trimmed by 4 bases and 7 bases, with 10 bases remaining between them. The CDR3 runs to 12 residues. CDR3 in DNA: TGTGCCAGCAGTTCAGGTCGCGCTGGCTACACCTTC. Residues: CASSSGRAGYTF.

This clonotype was recorded at least ten times. The CDR3 DNA reads TGTGCCAGCAGTGAAACCGTCGGCGAAGCTTTCTTT. Protein product: CASSETVGEAFF. The chain has TRBV25-1 and TRBJ1-1; D not certain. V was trimmed by 2 bases and J by 8 bases, leaving 9 bases between them. The CDR3 loop spans 12 amino acids. Per germline, CDR1 MGHDK and CDR2 SYGVNS.

This clonotype was recorded at least ten times. V usage is TRBV7-2 and J usage is TRBJ2-7; 9 positions agree with TRBD2. This CDR3 is 15 amino acids long. Germline V gene data show CDR1 as SGHTA and CDR2 as FQGNSA. The V and J ends lost 3 bases and 3 bases, in that order; junction bases with no gene match: 6. CDR3 region: CASSFSGGPFYEQYV. As DNA, the CDR3 is TGTGCCAGCAGCTTTAGCGGGGGACCGTTCTACGAGCAGTACGTC.

This clonotype was observed many times. The rearrangement links TRBV7-2 to TRBJ2-1; weak D call: TRBD2 (6 bases). The germline V gene has CDR1 SGHTA and CDR2 FQGNSA. Trimming left V 0 bases short and J 13 bases short, with 16 bases between. The CDR3 sequence is 14 residues long. In nucleotides, the CDR3 is TGTGCCAGCAGCTTAGCTTGGGAGGACTTTTATCAGTTCTTC. Its protein is CASSLAWEDFYQFF.

This clonotype has a count of ten or more. The V and J genes are TRBV30 and TRBJ2-3, with 10 bases aligning to TRBD1. This CDR3 spans 17 amino acids. The V gene end was trimmed by 1 base and the J gene end by 4 bases; junction bases not matched to a gene: 11. Germline CDR1 is GTSNPN and CDR2 is SVGIG (reference sequence). CDR3 sequence (DNA): TGTGCCTGGAGTGGCCCTCGACAGGGGGCGCATCCAGATACGCAGTATTTT. It is translated as CAWSGPRQGAHPDTQYF.

This chain joins TRBV4-3 and TRBJ2-1; 9 bases are shared with TRBD2. The junction had 5 bases not matched to a gene; V was cut back by 2 bases and J by 6 bases. This CDR3 has 15 residues. Looked up from germline, CDR1 is LGHNA and CDR2 is YSLEER. The CDR3 sequence: CASSQLAGGVNEQFF. In DNA, the CDR3 is TGCGCCAGCAGCCAATTGGCGGGGGGGGTCAATGAGCAGTTCTTC.

This clonotype has only a few counts. The chain couples TRBV3-1 to TRBJ2-7, with D tentatively TRBD1 or TRBD2 (6 bases each). Germline values: CDR1 LGHDT, CDR2 YNNKEL (reference sequence). V was pared by 5 bases and J by 3 bases, with 20 bases between. The CDR3 contains 16 residues. The CDR3 protein is CASSTRLGGYFYEQYF. The CDR3 DNA reads as TGTGCCAGCAGCACCCGCTTGGGGGGCTACTTCTACGAGCAGTACTTC.

This chain joins TRBV6-5 and TRBJ2-5, with TRBD1 matching over 8 bases. The junction had 13 bases not matched to a gene; V was cut back by 5 bases and J by 5 bases. This CDR3 is built from 16 residues. From germline, CDR1 is MNHEY and CDR2 SVGAGI. The CDR3 loop reads CASSKTPGGYMETQYF. The CDR3 region has the DNA TGTGCCAGCAGTAAAACCCCAGGGGGCTATATGGAGACCCAGTACTTC.

At least ten counts were recorded for this clonotype. This rearrangement joins TRBV7-2 to TRBJ2-1; TRBD2 agrees at 15 bases. The V gene's germline CDR1 is SGHTA and CDR2 FQGNSA. The V segment lost 4 bases and the J segment 13 bases; nucleotides outside the gene matches: 11. The CDR3 sequence is 16 residues long. The CDR3 sequence is CASSSIPGLAGGNQFF. DNA of the CDR3: TGTGCCAGCAGCTCAATCCCGGGACTAGCGGGGGGCAATCAGTTCTTC.

This clonotype has just a few counts. The chain combines TRBV6-2 or TRBV6-3 with TRBJ2-3; D is unresolved. The CDR3 length is 11 residues. V was clipped by 6 bases and J by 9 bases, with 10 bases between them. Germline-derived CDR1 and CDR2 are MNHEY and SVGEGT. CDR3 protein: CASRGLFTQYF. CDR3 coding DNA: TGTGCCAGCAGAGGGCTGTTCACGCAGTATTTT.

This clonotype came up a few times. The chain carries TRBV5-1 and TRBJ2-5, with 9 bases identical to TRBD2. The CDR3 runs 17 residues. The ends lost 3 bases at V and 4 bases at J; junction bases unmatched: 13. Germline loops: CDR1 SGHRS, CDR2 YFSETQ. The CDR3 DNA is TGCGCCAGCAGCTGGATGCCGGGACTAGCTGTGGGAGAGACCCAGTACTTC. The encoded protein is CASSWMPGLAVGETQYF.